The present entry profiles one T cell receptor (beta chain) with its context. The sample belongs to a study of blood T cell repertoires in COVID-19. Two negative PCRs, clearance, or symptom resolution characterized the recovered Cohort 3 donors. Germline loops: CDR1 MDHEN, CDR2 SYDVKM. V dropped 5 bases and J dropped 2 bases, with 16 bases sitting between them. This CDR3 spans 16 amino acids. Under the authors' procedure: Counts of nucleated cells, estimated from reference gene primer amplification, were obtained. The assay was immunoSEQ multiplex PCR, and TCRdb's table has in-frame clones only and misses some. V and J calls and clone size come straight from that table; D and trimming were deduced from the DNA. The table lists 150,000 or so clones, approximately 88% of them singletons.

The sequencing input was PBMCs or T cells enriched from blood (not recorded which). The chain combines TRBV28 with TRBJ1-5; D unclear. The clonotype comes from a woman aged 45-65 years who had recovered from COVID-19. CDR3 bases: TGTGCCAGCAGTAGTGGCCCTCCCGTGGGCAATCAGCCCCAGCATTTT. This gives the protein CASSSGPPVGNQPQHF.